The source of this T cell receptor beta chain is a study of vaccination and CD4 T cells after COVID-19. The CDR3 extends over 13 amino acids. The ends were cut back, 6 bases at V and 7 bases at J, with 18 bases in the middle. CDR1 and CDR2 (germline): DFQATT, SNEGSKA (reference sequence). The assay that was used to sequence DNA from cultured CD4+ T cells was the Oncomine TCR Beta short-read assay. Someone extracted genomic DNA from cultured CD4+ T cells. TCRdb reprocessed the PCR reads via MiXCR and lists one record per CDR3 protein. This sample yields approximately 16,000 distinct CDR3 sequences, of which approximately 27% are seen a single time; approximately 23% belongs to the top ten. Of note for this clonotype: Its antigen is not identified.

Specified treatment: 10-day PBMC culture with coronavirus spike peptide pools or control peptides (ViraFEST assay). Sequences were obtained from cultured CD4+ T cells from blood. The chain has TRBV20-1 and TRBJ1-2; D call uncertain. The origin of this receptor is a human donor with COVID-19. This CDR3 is CSASQAGGRGYTF. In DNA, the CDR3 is TGCAGTGCCAGCCAGGCCGGAGGACGTGGCTACACCTTC.